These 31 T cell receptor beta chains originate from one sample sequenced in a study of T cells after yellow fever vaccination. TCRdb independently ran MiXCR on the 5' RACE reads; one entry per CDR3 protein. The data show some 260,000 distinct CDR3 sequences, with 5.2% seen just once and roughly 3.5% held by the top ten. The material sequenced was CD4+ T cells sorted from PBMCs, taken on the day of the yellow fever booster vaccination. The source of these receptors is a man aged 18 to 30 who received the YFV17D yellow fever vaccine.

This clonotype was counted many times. This chain's CDR3 is CASSLGLVRTDTQYF. CDR3 nucleotide sequence: TGTGCCAGCAGCTTAGGACTAGTTCGTACAGATACGCAGTATTTT. The chain uses TRBV7-2 and TRBJ2-3, with a possible D match to TRBD2 (6 bases). Trimming cost V 1 base and J 3 bases, with 11 bases left between them. The germline CDR1 and CDR2 sequences are SGHTA and FQGNSA. The CDR3 sequence is 15 residues long.

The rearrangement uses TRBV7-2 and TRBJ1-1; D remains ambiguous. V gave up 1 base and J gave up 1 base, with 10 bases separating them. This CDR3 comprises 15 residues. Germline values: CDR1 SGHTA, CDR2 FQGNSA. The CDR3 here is CASSLGGPRNTEAFF. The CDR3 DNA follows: TGTGCCAGCAGCTTAGGTGGTCCCCGGAACACTGAAGCTTTCTTT.

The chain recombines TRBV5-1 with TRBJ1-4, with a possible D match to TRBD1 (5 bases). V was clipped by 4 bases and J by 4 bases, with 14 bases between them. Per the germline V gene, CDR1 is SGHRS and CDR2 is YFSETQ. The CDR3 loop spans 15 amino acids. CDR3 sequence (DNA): TGCGCCAGCAGCCACGACAGAGCATATAATGAAAAACTGTTTTTT. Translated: CASSHDRAYNEKLFF.

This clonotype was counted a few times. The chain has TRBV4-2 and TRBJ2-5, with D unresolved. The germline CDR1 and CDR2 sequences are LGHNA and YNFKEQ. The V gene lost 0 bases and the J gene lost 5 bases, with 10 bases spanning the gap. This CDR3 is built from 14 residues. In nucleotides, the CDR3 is TGTGCCAGCAGCCAAGATGGTCTGTGGGAGACCCAGTACTTC. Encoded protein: CASSQDGLWETQYF.

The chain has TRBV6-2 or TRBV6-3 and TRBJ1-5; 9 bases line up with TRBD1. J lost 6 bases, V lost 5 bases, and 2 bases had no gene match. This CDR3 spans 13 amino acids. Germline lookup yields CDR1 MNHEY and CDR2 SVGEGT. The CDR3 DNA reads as TGTGCCAGCAGTGAACAGGGGGCTCAGCCCCAGCATTTT. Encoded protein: CASSEQGAQPQHF.

The CDR3 sequence is CASSVVSGRSDGYTF. The CDR3 nucleotides are TGTGCCAGCAGCGTAGTGAGTGGCAGGTCGGATGGCTACACCTTC. The rearrangement links TRBV9 to TRBJ1-2; D is uncertain. The V end lost 0 bases, the J end lost 6 bases, and 15 bases lay between the germline ends. In germline, CDR1 is SGDLS, CDR2 YYNGEE. This CDR3 region has 15 residues.

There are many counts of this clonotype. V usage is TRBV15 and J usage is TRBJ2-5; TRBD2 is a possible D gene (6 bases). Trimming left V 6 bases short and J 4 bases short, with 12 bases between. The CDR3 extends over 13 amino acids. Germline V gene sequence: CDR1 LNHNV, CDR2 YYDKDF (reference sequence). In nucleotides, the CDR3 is TGTGCCACCAGTCGCGGAGGGCGAGAGACCCAGTACTTC. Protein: CATSRGGRETQYF.

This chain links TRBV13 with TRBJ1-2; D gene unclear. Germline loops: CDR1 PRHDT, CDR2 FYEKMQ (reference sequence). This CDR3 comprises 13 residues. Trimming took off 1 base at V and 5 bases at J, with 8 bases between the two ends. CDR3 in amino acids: CASSLAVGYGYTF. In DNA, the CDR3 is TGTGCCAGCAGCTTAGCAGTGGGTTATGGCTACACCTTC.

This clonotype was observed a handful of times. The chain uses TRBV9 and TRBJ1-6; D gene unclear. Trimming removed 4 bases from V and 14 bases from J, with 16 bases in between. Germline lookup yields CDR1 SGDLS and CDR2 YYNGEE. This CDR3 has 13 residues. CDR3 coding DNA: TGTGCCAGCAGCCTAAGGACGACTGGGGCCCTCCACTTT. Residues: CASSLRTTGALHF.

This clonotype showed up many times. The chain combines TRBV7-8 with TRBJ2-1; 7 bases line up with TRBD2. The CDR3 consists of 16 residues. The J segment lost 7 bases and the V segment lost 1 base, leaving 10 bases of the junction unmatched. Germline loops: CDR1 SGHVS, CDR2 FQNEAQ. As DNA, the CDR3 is TGTGCCAGCAGCTTAGGGGATAGCGGGTTCATGAATGAGCAGTTCTTC. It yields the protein CASSLGDSGFMNEQFF.

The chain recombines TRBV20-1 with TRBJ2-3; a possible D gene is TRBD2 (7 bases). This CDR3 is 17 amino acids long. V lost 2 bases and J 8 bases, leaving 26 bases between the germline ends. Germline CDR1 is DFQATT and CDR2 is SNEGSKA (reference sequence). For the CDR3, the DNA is TGCAGTGCTAGACCTATAGGGGGGGCGTCTGCAACCGGTACGCAGTATTTT. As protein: CSARPIGGASATGTQYF.

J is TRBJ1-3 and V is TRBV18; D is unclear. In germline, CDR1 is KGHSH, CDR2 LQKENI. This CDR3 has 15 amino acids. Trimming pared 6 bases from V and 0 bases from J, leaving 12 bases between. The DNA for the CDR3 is TGTGCCAGCTCCCCCGAGGTGGGCTCTGGAAACACCATATATTTT. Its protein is CASSPEVGSGNTIYF.

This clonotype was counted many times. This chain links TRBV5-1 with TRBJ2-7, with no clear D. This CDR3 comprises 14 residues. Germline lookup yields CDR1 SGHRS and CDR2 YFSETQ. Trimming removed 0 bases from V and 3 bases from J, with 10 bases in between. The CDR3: CASSLAPEIYEQYF. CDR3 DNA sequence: TGCGCCAGCAGCTTGGCCCCGGAAATCTACGAGCAGTACTTC.

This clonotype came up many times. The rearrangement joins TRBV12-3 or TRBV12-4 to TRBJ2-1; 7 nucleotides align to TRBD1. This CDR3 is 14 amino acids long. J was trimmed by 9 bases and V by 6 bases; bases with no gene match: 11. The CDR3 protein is CASSPTDRWSEQFF. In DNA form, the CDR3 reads TGTGCCAGCAGCCCGACGGACAGGTGGTCTGAGCAGTTCTTC.

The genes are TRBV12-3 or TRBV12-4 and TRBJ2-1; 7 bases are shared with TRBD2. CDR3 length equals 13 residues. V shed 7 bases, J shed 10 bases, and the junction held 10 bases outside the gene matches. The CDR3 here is CASTLWGGAEQFF. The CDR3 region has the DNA TGTGCCAGCACTCTGTGGGGGGGAGCCGAGCAGTTCTTC.

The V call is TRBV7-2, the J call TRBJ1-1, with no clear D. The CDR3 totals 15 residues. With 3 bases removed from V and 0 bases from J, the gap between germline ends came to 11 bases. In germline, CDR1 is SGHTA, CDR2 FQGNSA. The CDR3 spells CASSFARDMNTEAFF. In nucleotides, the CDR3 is TGTGCCAGCAGCTTTGCTCGGGATATGAACACTGAAGCTTTCTTT.

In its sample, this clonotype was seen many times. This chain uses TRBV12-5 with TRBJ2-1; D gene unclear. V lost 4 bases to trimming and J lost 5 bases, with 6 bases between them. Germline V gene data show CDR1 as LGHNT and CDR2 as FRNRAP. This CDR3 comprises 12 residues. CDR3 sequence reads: CASGYQHNEQFF. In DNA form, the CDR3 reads TGTGCTAGTGGTTATCAACACAATGAGCAGTTCTTC.

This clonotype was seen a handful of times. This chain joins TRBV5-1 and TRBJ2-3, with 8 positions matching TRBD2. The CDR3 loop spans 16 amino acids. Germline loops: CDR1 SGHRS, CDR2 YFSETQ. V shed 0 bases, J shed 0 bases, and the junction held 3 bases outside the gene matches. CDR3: CASSLGLAISTDTQYF. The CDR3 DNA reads TGCGCCAGCAGCTTGGGACTAGCGATAAGCACAGATACGCAGTATTTT.

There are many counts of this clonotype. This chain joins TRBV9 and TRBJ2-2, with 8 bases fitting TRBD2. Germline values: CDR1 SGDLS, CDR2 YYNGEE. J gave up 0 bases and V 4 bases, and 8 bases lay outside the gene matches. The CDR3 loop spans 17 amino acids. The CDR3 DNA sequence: TGTGCCAGCAGCAAAGCGGGGGCTCTGGCGAACACCGGGGAGCTGTTTTTT. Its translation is CASSKAGALANTGELFF.

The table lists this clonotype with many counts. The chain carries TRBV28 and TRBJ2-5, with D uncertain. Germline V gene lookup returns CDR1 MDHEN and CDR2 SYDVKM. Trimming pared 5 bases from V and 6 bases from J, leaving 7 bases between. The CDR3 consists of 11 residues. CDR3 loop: CASSRLKTQYF. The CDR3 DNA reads TGTGCCAGCAGTAGACTGAAGACCCAGTACTTC.

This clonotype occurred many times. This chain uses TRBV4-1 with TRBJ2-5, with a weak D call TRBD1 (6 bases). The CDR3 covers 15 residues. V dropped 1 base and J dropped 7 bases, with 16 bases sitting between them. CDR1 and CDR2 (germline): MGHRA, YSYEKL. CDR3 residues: CASSQVGAARVTQYF. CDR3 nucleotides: TGCGCCAGCAGCCAAGTGGGGGCGGCAAGAGTGACCCAGTACTTC.

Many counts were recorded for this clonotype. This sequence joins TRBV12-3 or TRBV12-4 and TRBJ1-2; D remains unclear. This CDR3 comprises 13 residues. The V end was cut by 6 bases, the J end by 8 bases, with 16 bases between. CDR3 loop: CASRLQLTGGYTF. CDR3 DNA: TGTGCCAGCAGATTACAGCTAACGGGGGGCTACACCTTC.

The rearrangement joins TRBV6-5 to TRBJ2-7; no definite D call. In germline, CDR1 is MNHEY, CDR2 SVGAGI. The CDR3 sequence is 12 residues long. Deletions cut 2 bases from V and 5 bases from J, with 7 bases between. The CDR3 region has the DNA TGTGCCAGCAGTTACCCCCCCGACGAGCAGTACTTC. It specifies CASSYPPDEQYF.

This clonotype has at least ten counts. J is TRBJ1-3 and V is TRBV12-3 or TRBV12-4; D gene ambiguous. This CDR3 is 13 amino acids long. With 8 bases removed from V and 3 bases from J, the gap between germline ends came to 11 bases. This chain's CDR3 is CASGPNGGNTIYF. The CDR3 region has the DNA TGTGCCAGCGGTCCTAACGGTGGAAACACCATATATTTT.

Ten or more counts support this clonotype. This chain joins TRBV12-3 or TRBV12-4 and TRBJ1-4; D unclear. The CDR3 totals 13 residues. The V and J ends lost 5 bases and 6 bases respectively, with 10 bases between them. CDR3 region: CASSPRLDEKLFF. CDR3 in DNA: TGTGCCAGCAGTCCCCGATTGGATGAAAAACTGTTTTTT.

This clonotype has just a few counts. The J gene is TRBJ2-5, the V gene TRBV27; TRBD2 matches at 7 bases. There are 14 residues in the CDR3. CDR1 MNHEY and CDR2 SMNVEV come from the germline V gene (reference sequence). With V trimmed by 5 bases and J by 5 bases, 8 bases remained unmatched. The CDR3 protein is CASSAGRGKETQYF. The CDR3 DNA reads TGTGCCAGCAGTGCCGGGCGGGGGAAGGAGACCCAGTACTTC.

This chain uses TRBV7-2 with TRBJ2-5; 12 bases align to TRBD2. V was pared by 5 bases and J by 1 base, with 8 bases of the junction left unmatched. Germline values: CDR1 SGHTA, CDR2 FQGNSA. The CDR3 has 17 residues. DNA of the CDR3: TGTGCCAGCAGCGGCGCCGCTAGCGGGGGGGCCCAAGAGACCCAGTACTTC. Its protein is CASSGAASGGAQETQYF. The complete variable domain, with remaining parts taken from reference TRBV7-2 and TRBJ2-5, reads GAGVSQSPSNKVTEKGKDVELRCDPISGHTALYWYRQSLGQGLEFLIYFQGNSAPDKSGLPSDRFSAERTGGSVSTLTIQRTQQEDSAVYLCASSGAASGGAQETQYFGPGTRLLVL.

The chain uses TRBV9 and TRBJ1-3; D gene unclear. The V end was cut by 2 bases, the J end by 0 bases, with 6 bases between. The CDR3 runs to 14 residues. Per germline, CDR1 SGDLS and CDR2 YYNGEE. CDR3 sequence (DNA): TGTGCCAGCAGCGTCCAAAGCTCTGGAAACACCATATATTTT. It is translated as CASSVQSSGNTIYF. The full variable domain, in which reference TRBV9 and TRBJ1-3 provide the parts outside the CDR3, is DSGVTQTPKHLITATGQRVTLRCSPRSGDLSVYWYQQSLDQGLQFLIQYYNGEERAKGNILERFSAQQFPDLHSELNLSSLELGDSALYFCASSVQSSGNTIYFGEGSWLTVV.

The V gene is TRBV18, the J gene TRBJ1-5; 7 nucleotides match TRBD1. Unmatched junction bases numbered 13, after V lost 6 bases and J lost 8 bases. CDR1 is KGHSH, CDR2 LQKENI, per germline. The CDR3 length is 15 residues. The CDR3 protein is CASSRGGQRFEPQHF. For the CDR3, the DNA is TGTGCCAGCTCTCGGGGGGGACAGAGGTTTGAGCCCCAGCATTTT.

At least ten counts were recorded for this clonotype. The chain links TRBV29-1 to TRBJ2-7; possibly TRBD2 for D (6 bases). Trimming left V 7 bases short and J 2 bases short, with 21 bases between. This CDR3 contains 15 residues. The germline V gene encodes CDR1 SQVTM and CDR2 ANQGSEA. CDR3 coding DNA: TGCAGCGCCCCTGGAGGGCCCAAAATCACCTACGAGCAGTACGTC. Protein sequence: CSAPGGPKITYEQYV.

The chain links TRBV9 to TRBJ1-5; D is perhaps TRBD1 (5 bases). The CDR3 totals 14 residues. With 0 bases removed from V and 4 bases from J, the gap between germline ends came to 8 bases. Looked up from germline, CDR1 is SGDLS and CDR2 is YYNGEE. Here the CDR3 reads CASSVGGRNQPQHF. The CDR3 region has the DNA TGTGCCAGCAGCGTAGGGGGGAGGAATCAGCCCCAGCATTTT.